This T cell receptor beta chain was captured by sequencing in a study of cytomegalovirus exposure and HLA in healthy donors. General study points: A later analysis linked fewer than 20,000 TCR beta sequences to HLA alleles at 0.05 false discovery rate. In a later analysis, across HLA loci, associated TCR counts were highest for DRB1, lowest for HLA-C. Overall, about 160 TCR beta chains were annotated as cytomegalovirus-associated. The authors reported that TCR beta sequences could predict HLA-A and HLA-B alleles. These predictions were accurate for most subjects in the first cohort.

This clone was found once. Its antigen remains unknown. Researchers ran the PCR with 60 Vbeta and 13 Jbeta primers. The method was immunoSEQ multiplex PCR; TCRdb's version includes in-frame clones alone and lacks a portion of them. The sample has approximately 140,000 clones, about 80% seen once. The sequenced sample was PBMCs. This clonotype was sampled from a male donor in good health and CMV-seropositive.

The CDR3 loop reads CASSLGQGILYEQFF. The CDR3 DNA is TGTGCCAGCAGCTTAGGGCAGGGGATATTGTATGAGCAGTTCTTC. The chain carries TRBV7-6 and TRBJ2-1; tentatively, D is TRBD1 (6 bases). The CDR3 consists of 15 residues. The germline gives CDR1 SGHVS, CDR2 FNYEAQ. Between the trimmed V and J ends, which lost 1 base and 8 bases, there was a span of 15 bases.